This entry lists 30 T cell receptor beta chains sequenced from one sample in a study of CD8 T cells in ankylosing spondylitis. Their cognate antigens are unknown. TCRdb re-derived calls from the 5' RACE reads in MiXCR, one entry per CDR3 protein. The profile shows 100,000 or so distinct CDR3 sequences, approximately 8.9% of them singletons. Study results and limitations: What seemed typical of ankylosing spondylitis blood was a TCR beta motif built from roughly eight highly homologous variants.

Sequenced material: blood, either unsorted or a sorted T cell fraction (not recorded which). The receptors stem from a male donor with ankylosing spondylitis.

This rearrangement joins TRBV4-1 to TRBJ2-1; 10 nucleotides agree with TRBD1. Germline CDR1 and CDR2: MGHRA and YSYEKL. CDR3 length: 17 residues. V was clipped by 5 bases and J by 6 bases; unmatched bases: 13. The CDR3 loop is CASSSLFGDRGPNEQFF. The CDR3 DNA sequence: TGCGCCAGCAGCTCACTCTTCGGGGACAGGGGCCCCAATGAGCAGTTCTTC.

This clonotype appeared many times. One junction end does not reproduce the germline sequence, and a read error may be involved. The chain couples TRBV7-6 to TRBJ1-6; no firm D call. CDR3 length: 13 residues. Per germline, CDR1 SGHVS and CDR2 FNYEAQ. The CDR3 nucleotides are TGTGCCAGCAACTTAATCGGGAATTCACCCCTCCACTTT. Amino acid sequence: CASNLIGNSPLHF.

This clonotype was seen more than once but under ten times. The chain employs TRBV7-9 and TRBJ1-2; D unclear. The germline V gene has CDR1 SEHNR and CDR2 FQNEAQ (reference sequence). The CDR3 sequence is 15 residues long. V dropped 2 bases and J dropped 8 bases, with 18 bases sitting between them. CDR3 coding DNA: TGTGCCAGCAGCTTATCTGGGAACAGTCCACAGGGCTACACCTTC. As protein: CASSLSGNSPQGYTF. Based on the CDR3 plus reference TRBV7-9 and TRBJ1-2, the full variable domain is DTGVSQNPRHKITKRGQNVTFRCDPISEHNRLYWYRQTLGQGPEFLTYFQNEAQLEKSRLLSDRFSAERPKGSFSTLEIQRTEQGDSAMYLCASSLSGNSPQGYTFGSGTRLTVV.

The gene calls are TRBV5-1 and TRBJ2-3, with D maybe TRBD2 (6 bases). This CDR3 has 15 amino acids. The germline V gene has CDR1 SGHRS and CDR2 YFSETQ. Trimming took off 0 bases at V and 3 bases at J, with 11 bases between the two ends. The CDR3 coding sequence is TGCGCCAGCAGCTTGGCGGGAGCAGGGACAGATACGCAGTATTTT. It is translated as CASSLAGAGTDTQYF.

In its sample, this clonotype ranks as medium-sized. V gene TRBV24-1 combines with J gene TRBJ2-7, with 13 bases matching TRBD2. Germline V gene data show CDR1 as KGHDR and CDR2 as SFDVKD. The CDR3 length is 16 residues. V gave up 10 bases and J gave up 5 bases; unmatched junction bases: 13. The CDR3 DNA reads TGTGCCACTAAGGCTCCCGGACTAGCGGGAGCCCACGAGCAGTACGTC. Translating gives CATKAPGLAGAHEQYV.

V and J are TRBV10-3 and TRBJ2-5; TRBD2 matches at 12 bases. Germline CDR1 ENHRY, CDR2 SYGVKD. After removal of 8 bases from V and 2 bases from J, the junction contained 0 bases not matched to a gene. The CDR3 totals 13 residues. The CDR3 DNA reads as TGTGCCATCGGACTAGCGGGGCAAGAGACCCAGTACTTC. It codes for CAIGLAGQETQYF.

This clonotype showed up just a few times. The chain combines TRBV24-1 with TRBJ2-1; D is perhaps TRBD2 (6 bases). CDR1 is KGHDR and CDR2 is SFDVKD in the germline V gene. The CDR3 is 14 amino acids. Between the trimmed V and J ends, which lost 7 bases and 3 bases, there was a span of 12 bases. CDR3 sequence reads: CATSSGVGYNEQFF. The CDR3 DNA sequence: TGTGCCACCAGCTCGGGAGTGGGCTACAATGAGCAGTTCTTC.

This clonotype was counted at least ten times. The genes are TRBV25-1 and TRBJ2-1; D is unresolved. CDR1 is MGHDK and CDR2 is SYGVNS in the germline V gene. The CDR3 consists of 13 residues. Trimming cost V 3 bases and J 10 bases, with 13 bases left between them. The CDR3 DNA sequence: TGTGCCAGCAGTGAGGGATACCTACAGGAGCAGTTCTTC. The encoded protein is CASSEGYLQEQFF. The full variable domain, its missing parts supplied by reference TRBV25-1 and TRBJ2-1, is EADIYQTPRYLVIGTGKKITLECSQTMGHDKMYWYQQDPGMELHLIHYSYGVNSTEKGDLSSESTVSRIRTEHFPLTLESARPSHTSQYLCASSEGYLQEQFFGPGTRLTVL.

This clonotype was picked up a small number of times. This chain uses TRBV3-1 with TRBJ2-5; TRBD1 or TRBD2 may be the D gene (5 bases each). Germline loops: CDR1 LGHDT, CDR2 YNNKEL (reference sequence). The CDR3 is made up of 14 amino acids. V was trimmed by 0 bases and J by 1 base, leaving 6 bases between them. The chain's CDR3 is CASSQDGGQETQYF. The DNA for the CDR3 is TGTGCCAGCAGCCAAGATGGGGGCCAAGAGACCCAGTACTTC.

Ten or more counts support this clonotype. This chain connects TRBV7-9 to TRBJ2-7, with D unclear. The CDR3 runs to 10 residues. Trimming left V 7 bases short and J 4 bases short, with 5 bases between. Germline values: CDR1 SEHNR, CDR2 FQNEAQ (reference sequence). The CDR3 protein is CASNHYEQYV. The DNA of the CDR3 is TGTGCCAGCAACCATTACGAGCAGTACGTC.

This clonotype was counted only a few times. The CDR3 loop reads CASSVADGPYGYTF. The CDR3 coding sequence is TGTGCCAGCAGCGTAGCTGATGGCCCCTATGGCTACACCTTC. The rearrangement joins TRBV9 to TRBJ1-2; D is ambiguous. CDR3 length: 14 amino acids. CDR1 is SGDLS, CDR2 YYNGEE, per germline. Trimming took 0 bases from V and 4 from J, leaving 10 bases between them. The full variable domain, in which reference TRBV9 and TRBJ1-2 provide the parts outside the CDR3, is DSGVTQTPKHLITATGQRVTLRCSPRSGDLSVYWYQQSLDQGLQFLIQYYNGEERAKGNILERFSAQQFPDLHSELNLSSLELGDSALYFCASSVADGPYGYTFGSGTRLTVV.

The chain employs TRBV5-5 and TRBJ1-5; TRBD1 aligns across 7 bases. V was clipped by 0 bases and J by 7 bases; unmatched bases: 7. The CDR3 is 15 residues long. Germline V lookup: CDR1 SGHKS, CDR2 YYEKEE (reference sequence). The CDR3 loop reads CASSLDRGGGQPQHF. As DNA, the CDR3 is TGTGCCAGCAGCTTGGACAGGGGTGGTGGACAGCCCCAGCATTTT.

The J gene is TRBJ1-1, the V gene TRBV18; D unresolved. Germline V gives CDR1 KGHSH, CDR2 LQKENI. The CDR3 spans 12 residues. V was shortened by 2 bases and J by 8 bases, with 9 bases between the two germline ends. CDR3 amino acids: CASSPDGEEAFF. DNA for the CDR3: TGTGCCAGCTCACCAGACGGCGAGGAAGCTTTCTTT.

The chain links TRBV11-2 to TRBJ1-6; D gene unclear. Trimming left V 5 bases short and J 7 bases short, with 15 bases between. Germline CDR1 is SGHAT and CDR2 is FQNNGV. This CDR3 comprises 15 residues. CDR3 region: CASSPSGRGNSPLHF. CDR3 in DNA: TGTGCCAGCAGCCCCTCGGGCCGAGGAAATTCACCCCTCCACTTT.

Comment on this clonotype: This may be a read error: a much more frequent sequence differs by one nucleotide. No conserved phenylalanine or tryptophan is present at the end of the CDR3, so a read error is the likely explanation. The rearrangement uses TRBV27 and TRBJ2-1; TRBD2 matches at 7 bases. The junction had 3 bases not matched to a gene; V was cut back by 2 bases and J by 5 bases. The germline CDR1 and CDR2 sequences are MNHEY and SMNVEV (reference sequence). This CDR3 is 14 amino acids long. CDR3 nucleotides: TGTGCCAGCAGTTTAGAGGCGGGAGACAATGAGCAGTTCTAC. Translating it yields CASSLEAGDNEQFY.

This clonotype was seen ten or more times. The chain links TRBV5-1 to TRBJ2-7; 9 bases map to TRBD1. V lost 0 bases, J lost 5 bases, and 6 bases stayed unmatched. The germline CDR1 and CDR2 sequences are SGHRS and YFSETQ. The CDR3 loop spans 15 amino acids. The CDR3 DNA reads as TGCGCCAGCAGCTTGGCCGGGACAGGGCTCCACGAGCAGTACTTC. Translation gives CASSLAGTGLHEQYF.

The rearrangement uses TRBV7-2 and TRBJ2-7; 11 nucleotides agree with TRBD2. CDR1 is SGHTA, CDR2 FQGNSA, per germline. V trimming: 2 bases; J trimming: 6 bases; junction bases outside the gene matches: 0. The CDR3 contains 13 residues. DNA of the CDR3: TGTGCCAGCAGCTTAACTAGCGGGAGCGAGCAGTACTTC. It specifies CASSLTSGSEQYF.

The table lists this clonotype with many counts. CDR3 sequence reads: CSATGTGDYGYTF. Written as DNA, the CDR3 is TGCAGTGCTACCGGGACGGGGGACTATGGCTACACCTTC. The rearrangement uses TRBV20-1 and TRBJ1-2; TRBD1 might be the D (5 bases). Trimming removed 4 bases at V and 3 bases at J, with 12 bases between. The CDR3 sequence is 13 residues long. Germline CDR1 is DFQATT and CDR2 is SNEGSKA (reference sequence).

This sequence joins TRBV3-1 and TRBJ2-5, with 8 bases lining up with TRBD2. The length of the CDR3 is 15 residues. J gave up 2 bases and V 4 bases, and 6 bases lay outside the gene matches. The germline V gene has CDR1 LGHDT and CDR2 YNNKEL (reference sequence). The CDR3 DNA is TGTGCCAGCAGCCGGGGACTAGGGCGTCAAGAGACCCAGTACTTC. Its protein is CASSRGLGRQETQYF.

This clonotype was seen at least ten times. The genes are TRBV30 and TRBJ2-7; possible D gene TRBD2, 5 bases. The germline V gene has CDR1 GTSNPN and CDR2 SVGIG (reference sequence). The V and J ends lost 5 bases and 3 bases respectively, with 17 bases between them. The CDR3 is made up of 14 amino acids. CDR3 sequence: CAWVPKLRDYEQYF. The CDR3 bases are TGTGCCTGGGTACCTAAATTACGGGACTACGAGCAGTACTTC.

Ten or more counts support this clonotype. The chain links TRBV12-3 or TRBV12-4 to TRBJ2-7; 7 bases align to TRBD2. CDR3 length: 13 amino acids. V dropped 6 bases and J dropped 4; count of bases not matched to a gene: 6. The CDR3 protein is CASSPAGFYEQYF. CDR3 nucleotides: TGTGCCAGCAGCCCAGCGGGGTTTTACGAGCAGTACTTC.

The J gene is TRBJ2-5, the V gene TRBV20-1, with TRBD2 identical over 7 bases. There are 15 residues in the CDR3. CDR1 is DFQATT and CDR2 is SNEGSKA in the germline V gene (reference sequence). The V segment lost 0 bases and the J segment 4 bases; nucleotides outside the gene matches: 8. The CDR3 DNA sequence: TGCAGTGCTAGAGATCGACGGGAGGAGAGAGAGACCCAGTACTTC. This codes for CSARDRREERETQYF.

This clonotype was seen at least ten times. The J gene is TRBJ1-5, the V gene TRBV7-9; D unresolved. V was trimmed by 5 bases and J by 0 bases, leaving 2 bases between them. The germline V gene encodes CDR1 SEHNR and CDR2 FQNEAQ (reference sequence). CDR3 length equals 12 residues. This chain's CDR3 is CASSLSNQPQHF. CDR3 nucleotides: TGTGCCAGCAGCCTTAGCAATCAGCCCCAGCATTTT.

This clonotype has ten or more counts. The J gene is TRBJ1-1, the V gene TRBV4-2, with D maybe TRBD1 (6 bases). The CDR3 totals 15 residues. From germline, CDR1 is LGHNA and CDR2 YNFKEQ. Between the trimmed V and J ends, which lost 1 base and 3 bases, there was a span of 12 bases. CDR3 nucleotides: TGTGCCAGCAGCCAAGCCGGGGGCGAAGACACTGAAGCTTTCTTT. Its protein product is CASSQAGGEDTEAFF.

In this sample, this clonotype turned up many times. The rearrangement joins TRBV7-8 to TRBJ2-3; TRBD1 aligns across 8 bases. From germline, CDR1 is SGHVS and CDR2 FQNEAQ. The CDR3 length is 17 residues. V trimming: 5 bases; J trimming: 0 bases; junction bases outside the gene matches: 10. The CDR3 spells CASSLQSGQGSTDTQYF. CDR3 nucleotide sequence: TGTGCCAGCAGCCTCCAATCAGGACAGGGAAGCACAGATACGCAGTATTTT.

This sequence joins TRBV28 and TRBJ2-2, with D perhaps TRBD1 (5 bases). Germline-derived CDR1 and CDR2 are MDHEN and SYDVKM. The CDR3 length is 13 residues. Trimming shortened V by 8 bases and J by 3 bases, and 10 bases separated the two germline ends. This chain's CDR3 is CASSTAYTGELFF. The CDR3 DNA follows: TGTGCCAGCTCGACAGCCTACACCGGGGAGCTGTTTTTT.

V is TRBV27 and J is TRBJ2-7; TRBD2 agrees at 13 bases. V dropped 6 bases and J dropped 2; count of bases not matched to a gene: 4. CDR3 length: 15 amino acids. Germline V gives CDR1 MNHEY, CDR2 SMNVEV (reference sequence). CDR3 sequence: CASSPGLAGAYEQYF. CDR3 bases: TGTGCCAGCAGCCCCGGACTAGCGGGAGCCTACGAGCAGTACTTC.

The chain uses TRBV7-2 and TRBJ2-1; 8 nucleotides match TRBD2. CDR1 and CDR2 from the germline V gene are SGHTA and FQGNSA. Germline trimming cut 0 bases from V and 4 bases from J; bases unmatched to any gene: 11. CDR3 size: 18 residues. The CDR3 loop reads CASSLAFGLAANYNEQFF. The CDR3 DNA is TGTGCCAGCAGCTTAGCATTCGGACTAGCTGCGAATTACAATGAGCAGTTCTTC.

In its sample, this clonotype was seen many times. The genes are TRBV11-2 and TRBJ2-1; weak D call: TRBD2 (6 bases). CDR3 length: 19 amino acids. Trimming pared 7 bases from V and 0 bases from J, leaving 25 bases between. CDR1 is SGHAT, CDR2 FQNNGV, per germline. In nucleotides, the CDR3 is TGTGCCAGCACCCACCGGCTAGCGCGTGACCTTGGCTCCTACAATGAGCAGTTCTTC. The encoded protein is CASTHRLARDLGSYNEQFF.

CDR3 coding DNA: TGTGCCAGCTTGGGTATCACCGGGGAGCTGTTTTTT. This translates into CASLGITGELFF. V is TRBV6-4 and J is TRBJ2-2; D not certain. The V gene lost 8 bases and the J gene lost 4 bases, with 8 bases spanning the gap. The CDR3 contains 12 residues. The germline gives CDR1 MRHNA, CDR2 SNTAGT.